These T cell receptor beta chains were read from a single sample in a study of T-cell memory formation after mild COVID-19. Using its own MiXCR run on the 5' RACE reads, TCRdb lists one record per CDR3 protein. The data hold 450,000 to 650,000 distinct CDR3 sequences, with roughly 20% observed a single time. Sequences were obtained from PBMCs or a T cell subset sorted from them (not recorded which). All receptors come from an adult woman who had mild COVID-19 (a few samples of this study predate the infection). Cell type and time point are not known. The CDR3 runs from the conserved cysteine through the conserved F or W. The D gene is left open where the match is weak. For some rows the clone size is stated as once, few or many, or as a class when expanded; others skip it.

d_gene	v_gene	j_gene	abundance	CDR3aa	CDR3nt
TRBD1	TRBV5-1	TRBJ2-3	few	CASSTTPGQGGTDTQYF	TGCGCCAGCAGCACCACTCCGGGACAGGGAGGCACAGATACGCAGTATTTT
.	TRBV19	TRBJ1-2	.	CASSPSVGNYGYTF	TGTGCCAGTAGCCCTAGTGTGGGCAACTATGGCTACACCTTC
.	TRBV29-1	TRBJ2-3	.	CSVNTDTQYF	TGCAGCGTGAACACAGATACGCAGTATTTT
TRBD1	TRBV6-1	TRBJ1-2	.	CASSVQGTGYGYTF	TGTGCCAGCAGTGTACAGGGGACCGGCTATGGCTACACCTTC
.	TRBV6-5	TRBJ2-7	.	CASSYLTSPPRGEQYF	TGTGCCAGCAGTTACTTAACTAGCCCTCCGCGTGGGGAGCAGTACTTC
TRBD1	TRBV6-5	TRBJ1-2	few	CASSDPGTANYGYTF	TGTGCCAGCAGTGACCCCGGGACAGCTAACTATGGCTACACCTTC
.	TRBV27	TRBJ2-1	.	CASSLTYSYNEQFF	TGTGCCAGCAGTTTGACATACTCCTACAATGAGCAGTTCTTC
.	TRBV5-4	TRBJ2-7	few	CASRGDRFSYEQYF	TGTGCCAGCCGGGGGGACAGGTTCTCCTACGAGCAGTACTTC
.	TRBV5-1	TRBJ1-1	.	CASRSRAGEAFF	TGCGCCAGCAGATCGCGGGCGGGCGAAGCTTTCTTT
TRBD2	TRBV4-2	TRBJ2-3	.	CASSQELAGAEDTQYF	TGTGCCAGCAGCCAAGAACTAGCGGGAGCGGAAGATACGCAGTATTTT
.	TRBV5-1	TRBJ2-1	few	CASSLAPSGNNEQFF	TGCGCCAGCAGCTTGGCCCCGAGCGGAAACAATGAGCAGTTCTTC
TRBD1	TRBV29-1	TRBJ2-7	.	CSVGGQSSYEQYF	TGCAGCGTTGGGGGACAGAGCTCCTACGAGCAGTACTTC
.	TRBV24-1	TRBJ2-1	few	CATSDRGINEQFF	TGTGCCACCAGTGACCGAGGGATTAATGAGCAGTTCTTC
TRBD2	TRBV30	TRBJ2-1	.	CAWKAGGIYNEQFF	TGTGCCTGGAAGGCGGGAGGCATTTACAATGAGCAGTTCTTC
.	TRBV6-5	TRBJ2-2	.	CASSYGGDTGELFF	TGTGCCAGCAGTTACGGCGGGGACACCGGGGAGCTGTTTTTT
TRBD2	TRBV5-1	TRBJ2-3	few	CASSSLAGRPSDTQYF	TGCGCCAGCAGCTCCCTAGCGGGGCGGCCGTCAGATACGCAGTATTTT
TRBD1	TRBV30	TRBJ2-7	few	CAWTDEVGDRVYEQYF	TGTGCCTGGACCGACGAGGTTGGGGACAGGGTCTACGAGCAGTACTTC
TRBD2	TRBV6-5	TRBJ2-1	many	CASSPSGGGDEQFF	TGTGCCAGCAGCCCTAGCGGGGGAGGGGATGAGCAGTTCTTC
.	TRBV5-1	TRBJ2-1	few	CASSYSLAGSYNEQFF	TGCGCCAGCAGCTACTCTTTGGCGGGTTCCTACAATGAGCAGTTCTTC
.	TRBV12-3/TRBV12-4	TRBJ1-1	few	CASSPSRRFDTEAFF	TGTGCCAGCAGTCCATCGCGTAGATTCGACACTGAAGCTTTCTTT
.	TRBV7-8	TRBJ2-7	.	CASSLVPAASYEQYF	TGTGCCAGCAGCTTAGTTCCAGCTGCATCCTACGAGCAGTACTTC
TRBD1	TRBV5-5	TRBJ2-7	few	CASSIEGAEGEQYF	TGTGCCAGCAGCATCGAGGGGGCTGAGGGCGAGCAGTACTTC
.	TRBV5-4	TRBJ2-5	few	CASSLWQGGETQYF	TGTGCCAGCAGCTTGTGGCAGGGAGGAGAGACCCAGTACTTC
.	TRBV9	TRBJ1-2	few	CASSPRRGIGDYGYTF	TGTGCCAGCAGCCCCCGCCGGGGGATCGGTGACTATGGCTACACCTTC
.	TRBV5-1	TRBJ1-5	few	CASSLGGLFDQPQHF	TGCGCCAGCAGCTTGGGAGGGTTGTTCGATCAGCCCCAGCATTTT
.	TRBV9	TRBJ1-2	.	CASSPKIQQGGYGYTF	TGTGCCAGCAGCCCGAAGATCCAACAGGGTGGCTATGGCTACACCTTC
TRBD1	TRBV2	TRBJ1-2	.	CASSEVRQGGYTF	TGTGCCAGCAGTGAGGTTAGACAGGGTGGCTACACCTTC
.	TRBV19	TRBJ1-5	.	CASSQETVGNQPQHF	TGTGCCAGTAGTCAGGAGACGGTGGGGAATCAGCCCCAGCATTTT
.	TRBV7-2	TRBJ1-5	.	CASSLEQDVSPQHF	TGTGCCAGCAGCTTAGAACAGGATGTTTCGCCCCAGCATTTT
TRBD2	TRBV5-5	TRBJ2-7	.	CASSLWAGDEQYF	TGTGCCAGCAGCTTGTGGGCGGGGGACGAGCAGTACTTC
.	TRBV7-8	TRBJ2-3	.	CASSPLGQSTDTQYF	TGTGCCAGCAGCCCCCTCGGACAAAGCACAGATACGCAGTATTTT
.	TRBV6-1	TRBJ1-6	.	CASSEIGNSPLHF	TGTGCCAGCAGTGAAATTGGAAATAGTCCCCTCCACTTT
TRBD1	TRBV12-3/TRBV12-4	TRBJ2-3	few	CASSGQGGGPDTQYF	TGTGCCAGCAGCGGACAGGGTGGGGGTCCAGATACGCAGTATTTT
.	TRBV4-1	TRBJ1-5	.	CASSQVTDYSNQPQHF	TGCGCCAGCAGCCAAGTGACAGATTATAGCAATCAGCCCCAGCATTTT
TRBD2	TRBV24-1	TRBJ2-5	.	CATSGAGVQETQYF	TGTGCCACCAGTGGGGCGGGGGTCCAAGAGACCCAGTACTTC
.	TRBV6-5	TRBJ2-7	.	CASTIGYEQYF	TGTGCCAGCACCATCGGGTACGAGCAGTACTTC
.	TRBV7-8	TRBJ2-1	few	CASSRSFSQQFF	TGTGCCAGCAGCCGGTCTTTCTCCCAGCAGTTCTTC
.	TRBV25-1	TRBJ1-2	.	CASSDSISYGYTF	TGTGCCAGCAGTGATTCCATATCCTATGGCTACACCTTC
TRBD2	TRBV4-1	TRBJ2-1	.	CASSQDLMRGRAGSYNEQFF	TGCGCCAGCAGCCAAGATTTAATGCGCGGGAGGGCGGGGTCCTACAATGAGCAGTTCTTC
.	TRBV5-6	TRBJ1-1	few	CASSFTGRHTNTEAFF	TGTGCCAGCAGCTTTACTGGGCGGCACACGAACACTGAAGCTTTCTTT
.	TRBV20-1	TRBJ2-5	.	CSASGGPQETQYF	TGCAGTGCTAGCGGGGGGCCTCAAGAGACCCAGTACTTC
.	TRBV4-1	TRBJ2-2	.	CASSQEPASNTGELFF	TGCGCCAGCAGCCAAGAGCCGGCTTCGAACACCGGGGAGCTGTTTTTT
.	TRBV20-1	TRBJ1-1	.	CSATGGSTEAFF	TGCAGTGCTACGGGGGGATCCACTGAAGCTTTCTTT
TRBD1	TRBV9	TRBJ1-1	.	CASSVDGQGFPEAFF	TGTGCCAGCAGCGTAGACGGACAGGGATTCCCTGAAGCTTTCTTT
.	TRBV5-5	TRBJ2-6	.	CASSLSTGLSGANVLTF	TGTGCCAGCAGCTTATCCACAGGACTCTCTGGGGCCAACGTCCTGACTTTC
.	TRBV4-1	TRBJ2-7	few	CASSPADNSYEQYF	TGCGCCAGCAGCCCGGCGGACAACTCCTACGAGCAGTACTTC
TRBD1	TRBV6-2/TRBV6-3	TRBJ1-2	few	CASSSQYRQGRDGYTF	TGTGCCAGCAGTTCGCAGTACCGACAGGGGAGGGATGGCTACACCTTC
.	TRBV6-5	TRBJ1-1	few	CASRRPYTEAFF	TGTGCCAGCAGACGACCGTACACTGAAGCTTTCTTT
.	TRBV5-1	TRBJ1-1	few	CASRPEVNTEAFF	TGCGCCAGCCGCCCCGAGGTGAACACTGAAGCTTTCTTT
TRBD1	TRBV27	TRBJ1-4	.	CASSLLSGQFLFF	TGTGCCAGCAGTTTGCTATCGGGACAGTTTCTTTTTTTT
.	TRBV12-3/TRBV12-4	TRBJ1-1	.	CASSLRLNKAGTEAFF	TGTGCCAGCAGTTTACGACTCAACAAAGCGGGCACTGAAGCTTTCTTT
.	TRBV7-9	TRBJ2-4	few	CASSPGYRVAKNIQYF	TGTGCCAGCAGCCCTGGGTACAGGGTAGCCAAAAACATTCAGTACTTC
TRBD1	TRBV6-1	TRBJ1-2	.	CASSEAAGTARHYGYTF	TGTGCCAGCAGTGAAGCGGCCGGGACAGCGAGACACTATGGCTACACCTTC
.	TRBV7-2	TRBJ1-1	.	CASSVYTAEAFF	TGTGCCAGCAGCGTCTACACGGCTGAAGCTTTCTTT
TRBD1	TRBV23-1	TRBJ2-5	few	CASSHKTGTGGRETQYF	TGCGCCAGCAGTCACAAGACCGGGACAGGGGGCCGGGAGACCCAGTACTTC
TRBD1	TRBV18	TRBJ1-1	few	CASSPKQGGITEAFF	TGTGCCAGCTCACCAAAACAGGGGGGAATCACTGAAGCTTTCTTT
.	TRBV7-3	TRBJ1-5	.	CASSPGHFQPQHF	TGTGCCAGCAGCCCGGGACATTTCCAGCCCCAGCATTTT